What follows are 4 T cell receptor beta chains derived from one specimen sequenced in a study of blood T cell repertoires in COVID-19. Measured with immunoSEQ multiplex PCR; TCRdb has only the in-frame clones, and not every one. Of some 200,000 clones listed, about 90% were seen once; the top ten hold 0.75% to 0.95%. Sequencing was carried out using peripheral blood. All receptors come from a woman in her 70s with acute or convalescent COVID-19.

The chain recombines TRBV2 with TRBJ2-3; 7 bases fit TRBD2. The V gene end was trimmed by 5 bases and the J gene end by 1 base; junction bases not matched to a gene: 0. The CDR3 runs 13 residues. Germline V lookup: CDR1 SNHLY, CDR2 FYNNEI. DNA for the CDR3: TGTGCCAGCAGTCGGGGGGGCACAGATACGCAGTATTTT. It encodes CASSRGGTDTQYF.

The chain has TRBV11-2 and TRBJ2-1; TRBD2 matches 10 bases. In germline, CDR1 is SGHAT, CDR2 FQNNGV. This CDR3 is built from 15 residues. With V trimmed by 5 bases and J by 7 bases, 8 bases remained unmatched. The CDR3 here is CASSRLAGVNNEQFF. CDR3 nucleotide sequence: TGTGCCAGCAGCAGACTAGCGGGCGTCAATAATGAGCAGTTCTTC.

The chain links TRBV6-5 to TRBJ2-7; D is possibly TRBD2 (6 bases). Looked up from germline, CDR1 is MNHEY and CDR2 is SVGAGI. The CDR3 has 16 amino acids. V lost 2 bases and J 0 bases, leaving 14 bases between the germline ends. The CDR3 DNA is TGTGCCAGCAGTTACAGGTGGTTCGGGAGCTCCTACGAGCAGTACTTC. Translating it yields CASSYRWFGSSYEQYF.

The DNA for the CDR3 is TGTGCCAGTGGGCTGAGGGCGGGAGGGGTAAATACGCAGTATTTT. It yields the protein CASGLRAGGVNTQYF. The chain employs TRBV7-3 and TRBJ2-3, with 9 positions matching TRBD2. Trimming cost V 9 bases and J 7 bases; bases outside gene matches: 14. From germline, CDR1 is SGHTA and CDR2 FQGTGA. This CDR3 region has 15 residues.